Listed here are 20 T cell receptor beta chains from one sample, sequenced in a study of Graves' ophthalmopathy and Graves' hyperthyroidism. TCR beta CDR3 regions were amplified from RNA transcripts. First-round RT-PCR used HTBI primers; second-round multiplex PCR followed. TCRdb re-called the multiplex PCR reads through MiXCR, storing one row per CDR3 protein. The data contain over a million distinct CDR3 sequences, about two fifths of them seen just once; the ten biggest clones take up 11%. Sequencing input: peripheral blood or thyroid tissue (not recorded which). Source of these receptors: an adult man with Graves' hyperthyroidism.

The CDR3 coding sequence is TGCAGTGCTAGAGAAAGTGAGTTCAGGACCCGGACCGAAGCTTTCTTT. Amino acid sequence: CSARESEFRTRTEAFF. The V and J genes are TRBV20-1 and TRBJ1-1; D is undetermined. The CDR3 length is 16 residues. V was pared by 0 bases and J by 8 bases, with 22 bases between. CDR1 DFQATT and CDR2 SNEGSKA come from the germline V gene (reference sequence).

This clonotype was recorded many times. The rearrangement uses TRBV19 and TRBJ2-7, with TRBD2 matching 9 bases. The CDR3 has 15 amino acids. The ends lost 3 bases at V and 2 bases at J; junction bases unmatched: 5. The germline V gene encodes CDR1 LNHDA and CDR2 SQIVND (reference sequence). CDR3 loop: CASSMRSSGTYEQYF. CDR3 bases: TGTGCCAGTAGTATGCGGTCTAGCGGGACCTACGAGCAGTACTTC. The full variable domain, its missing parts supplied by reference TRBV19 and TRBJ2-7, is DGGITQSPKYLFRKEGQNVTLSCEQNLNHDAMYWYRQDPGQGLRLIYYSQIVNDFQKGDIAEGYSVSREKKESFPLTVTSAQKNPTAFYLCASSMRSSGTYEQYFGPGTRLTVT.

There are many counts of this clonotype. V and J are TRBV7-9 and TRBJ2-7; D is unresolved. Trimming shortened V by 1 base and J by 6 bases, and 10 bases separated the two germline ends. Germline loops: CDR1 SEHNR, CDR2 FQNEAQ (reference sequence). This CDR3 comprises 13 residues. CDR3 residues: CASSLDRSREQYF. DNA of the CDR3: TGTGCCAGCAGCTTAGACAGATCTCGCGAGCAGTACTTC.

This sequence joins TRBV6-5 and TRBJ1-2, with 7 bases identical to TRBD1. With 5 bases clipped from V and 0 bases from J, the junction kept 6 bases outside the gene matches. This CDR3 is built from 15 residues. The germline V gene has CDR1 MNHEY and CDR2 SVGAGI. CDR3: CASSDDRDPNYGYTF. The CDR3 DNA is TGTGCCAGCAGTGACGACAGGGACCCTAACTATGGCTACACCTTC.

The table lists this clonotype with a few counts. The gene calls are TRBV7-2 and TRBJ2-7; 7 bases line up with TRBD2. The CDR3 consists of 14 residues. From germline, CDR1 is SGHTA and CDR2 FQGNSA. V shed 2 bases, J shed 7 bases, and the junction held 8 bases outside the gene matches. The chain's CDR3 is CASSLKSPGREQYF. CDR3 sequence (DNA): TGTGCCAGCAGCTTAAAATCACCCGGGAGGGAGCAGTACTTC.

Only a few counts were recorded for this clonotype. V and J are TRBV5-4 and TRBJ2-7; D is perhaps TRBD1 or TRBD2 (5 bases each). The CDR3 length is 15 residues. V was trimmed by 7 bases and J by 1 base, leaving 18 bases between them. CDR1 SGHNT and CDR2 YYREEE come from the germline V gene (reference sequence). The CDR3, as DNA: TGTGCCAGCTCCACGGGGACGCTGAGATCCTACGAGCAGTACTTC. Its translation is CASSTGTLRSYEQYF.

The chain has TRBV7-9 and TRBJ1-4; maybe TRBD1 (6 bases). Germline V gene data show CDR1 as SEHNR and CDR2 as FQNEAQ (reference sequence). The length of the CDR3 is 14 residues. Deletions cut 5 bases from V and 8 bases from J, with 15 bases between. CDR3 protein: CASSLSGGKEKLFF. The CDR3 bases are TGTGCCAGCAGCCTAAGTGGGGGCAAGGAAAAACTGTTTTTT. Variable domain in full (rest from reference TRBV7-9 and TRBJ1-4): DTGVSQNPRHKITKRGQNVTFRCDPISEHNRLYWYRQTLGQGPEFLTYFQNEAQLEKSRLLSDRFSAERPKGSFSTLEIQRTEQGDSAMYLCASSLSGGKEKLFFGSGTQLSVL.

This clonotype was seen ten or more times. The chain is built from TRBV7-2 and TRBJ2-6; TRBD2 is a possible D gene (5 bases). The V gene lost 5 bases and the J gene lost 3 bases, with 11 bases spanning the gap. The CDR3 totals 15 residues. Per germline, CDR1 SGHTA and CDR2 FQGNSA. The CDR3 sequence: CASSARVYGANVLTF. CDR3 DNA sequence: TGTGCCAGCAGCGCGCGGGTTTATGGGGCCAACGTCCTGACTTTC.

The chain links TRBV9 to TRBJ1-1; 9 nucleotides agree with TRBD1. CDR1 is SGDLS, CDR2 YYNGEE, per germline. V was pared by 4 bases and J by 2 bases, with 9 bases of the junction left unmatched. The CDR3 length is 16 residues. The CDR3 protein is CASSPRTGVFNTEAFF. CDR3 nucleotide sequence: TGTGCCAGCAGCCCGAGGACAGGGGTGTTCAACACTGAAGCTTTCTTT. Drawing the rest from reference TRBV9 and TRBJ1-1, the complete variable domain is DSGVTQTPKHLITATGQRVTLRCSPRSGDLSVYWYQQSLDQGLQFLIQYYNGEERAKGNILERFSAQQFPDLHSELNLSSLELGDSALYFCASSPRTGVFNTEAFFGQGTRLTVV.

This chain uses TRBV18 with TRBJ2-2, with 7 bases identical to TRBD1. Germline-derived CDR1 and CDR2 are KGHSH and LQKENI. CDR3 length: 16 residues. Germline trimming cut 5 bases from V and 0 bases from J; bases unmatched to any gene: 6. CDR3 sequence (DNA): TGTGCCAGCTCAGCCCCCGGGACAGCGAACACCGGGGAGCTGTTTTTT. It is translated as CASSAPGTANTGELFF.

Only a few counts were recorded for this clonotype. This sequence joins TRBV6-2 or TRBV6-3 and TRBJ2-2; 9 bases line up with TRBD2. This CDR3 has 16 amino acids. Germline CDR1 reads MNHEY; CDR2 reads SVGEGT. With V trimmed by 6 bases and J by 6 bases, 11 bases remained unmatched. In DNA form, the CDR3 reads TGTGCCAGCAGCAAGAGGGGACTAGCTATTTCCGGGGAGCTGTTTTTT. This encodes CASSKRGLAISGELFF.

Concerning this clonotype itself: Sequence at one end of the junction differs from germline and may be a read error. This chain connects TRBV10-2 to TRBJ2-7; D is ambiguous. CDR3 length: 13 residues. CDR1 and CDR2 (germline): WSHSY, SAAADI. CDR3 in amino acids: CASSNWPPYEQYF. The CDR3, as DNA: TGTGCCAGCAGCAACTGGCCGCCCTACGAGCAGTACTTC.

This clonotype was counted many times. The chain has TRBV29-1 and TRBJ1-5; D is uncertain. The CDR3 sequence is 13 residues long. Looked up from germline, CDR1 is SQVTM and CDR2 is ANQGSEA. Trimming took 4 bases from V and 4 from J, leaving 11 bases between them. The CDR3 sequence: CSVGSDGNQPQHF. The CDR3 DNA reads as TGCAGCGTTGGCTCGGACGGGAATCAGCCCCAGCATTTT.

The sample holds one count of this clonotype. Since a much larger clone is just one base distant, this may be a read error. This rearrangement joins TRBV19 to TRBJ2-7, with TRBD2 as a possible D gene (5 bases). V shed 6 bases and J shed 4 bases, with 13 bases lying between them. The CDR3 has 13 residues. Germline V gene lookup returns CDR1 LNHDA and CDR2 SQIVND (reference sequence). The CDR3 is CASRRTPGYEQYF. In nucleotides, the CDR3 is TGTGCCAGTAGGAGAACACCGGGATACGAGCAGTACTTC.

Note on this clonotype: A much bigger clone sits one base away, suggesting this may be a read error. The V and J genes are TRBV7-9 and TRBJ2-5; D is ambiguous. The end of the DNA is better explained by TRBJ2-7, so the J call may be wrong. Germline values: CDR1 SEHNR, CDR2 FQNEAQ (reference sequence). The CDR3 contains 13 residues. The CDR3 loop reads CASSLDVIYEQYF. CDR3 sequence (DNA): TGTGCCAGCAGCTTAGACGTAATCTACGAGCAGTACTTC.

The CDR3 region is CSVGTSSLDTHEQYF. Here the CDR3 DNA reads TGCAGCGTGGGGACTAGCAGCTTGGACACTCACGAGCAGTACTTC. The gene calls are TRBV29-1 and TRBJ2-7; 9 bases are a match to TRBD2. J lost 5 bases, V lost 6 bases, and 14 bases had no gene match. The CDR3 is made up of 15 amino acids. CDR1 and CDR2 (germline): SQVTM, ANQGSEA.

This clonotype was counted a few times. The chain uses TRBV20-1 and TRBJ2-5; 10 nucleotides match TRBD2. The CDR3 totals 14 residues. CDR1 and CDR2 from the germline V gene are DFQATT and SNEGSKA (reference sequence). V lost 6 bases and J lost 5; bases outside the gene matches: 9. The CDR3 DNA sequence: TGCAGTGCCCCCCTAGCGGGAGCTGCCGAGACCCAGTACTTC. Protein sequence: CSAPLAGAAETQYF.

This clonotype appeared many times. The rearrangement links TRBV19 to TRBJ2-5; no clear D gene. V lost 3 bases and J 5 bases, leaving 10 bases between the germline ends. CDR1 is LNHDA, CDR2 SQIVND, per germline (reference sequence). The CDR3 length is 13 residues. The CDR3 region is CASSIGGKETQYF. The CDR3 DNA reads as TGTGCCAGTAGTATCGGTGGGAAGGAGACCCAGTACTTC.

This clonotype has ten or more counts. The rearrangement joins TRBV20-1 to TRBJ2-5; D ambiguous. With 6 bases removed from V and 4 bases from J, the gap between germline ends came to 12 bases. The germline CDR1 and CDR2 sequences are DFQATT and SNEGSKA (reference sequence). The CDR3 length is 12 residues. For the CDR3, the DNA is TGCAGTGCCCCTTCGTTGGGAGAGACCCAGTACTTC. It codes for CSAPSLGETQYF.

This clonotype came up many times. The chain is built from TRBV7-6 and TRBJ2-7; weak D call: TRBD1 (5 bases). The germline CDR1 and CDR2 sequences are SGHVS and FNYEAQ. The CDR3 spans 15 residues. Trimming cost V 0 bases and J 7 bases, with 16 bases left between them. The CDR3 is CASSLAQGRAEEQYF. DNA for the CDR3: TGTGCCAGCAGCTTAGCGCAGGGCAGGGCGGAGGAGCAGTACTTC.